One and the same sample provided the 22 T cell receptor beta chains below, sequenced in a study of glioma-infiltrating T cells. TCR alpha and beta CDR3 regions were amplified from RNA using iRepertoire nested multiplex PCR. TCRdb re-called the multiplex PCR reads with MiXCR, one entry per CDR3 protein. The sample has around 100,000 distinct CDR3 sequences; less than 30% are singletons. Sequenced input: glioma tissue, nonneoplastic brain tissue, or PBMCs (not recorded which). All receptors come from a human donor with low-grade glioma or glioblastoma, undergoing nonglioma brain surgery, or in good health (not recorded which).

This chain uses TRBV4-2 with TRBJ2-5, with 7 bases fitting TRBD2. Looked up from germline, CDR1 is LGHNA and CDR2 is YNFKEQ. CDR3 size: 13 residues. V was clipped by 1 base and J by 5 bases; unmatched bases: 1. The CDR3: CASSQVGGETQYF. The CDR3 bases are TGTGCCAGCAGCCAAGTGGGGGGGGAGACCCAGTACTTC.

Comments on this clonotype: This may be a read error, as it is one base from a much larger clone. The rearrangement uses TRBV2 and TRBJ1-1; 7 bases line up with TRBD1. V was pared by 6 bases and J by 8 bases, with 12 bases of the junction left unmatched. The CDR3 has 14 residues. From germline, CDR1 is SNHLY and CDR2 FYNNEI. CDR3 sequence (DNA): TGTGCCAGCAGCGCCTATGGACAGGCGCGCGAAGCTTTCTTT. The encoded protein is CASSAYGQAREAFF.

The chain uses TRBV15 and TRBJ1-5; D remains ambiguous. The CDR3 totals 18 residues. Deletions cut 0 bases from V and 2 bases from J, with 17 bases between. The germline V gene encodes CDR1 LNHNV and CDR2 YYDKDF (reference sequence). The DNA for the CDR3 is TGTGCCACCAGCAGAGAGGGTTCGTATTCGGAGGGCAATCAGCCCCAGCATTTT. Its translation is CATSREGSYSEGNQPQHF.

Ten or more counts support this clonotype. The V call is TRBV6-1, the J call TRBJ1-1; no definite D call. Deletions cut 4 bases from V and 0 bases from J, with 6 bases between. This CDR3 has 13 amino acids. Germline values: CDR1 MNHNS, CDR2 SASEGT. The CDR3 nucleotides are TGTGCCAGCAGTGTATGGGTGAACACTGAAGCTTTCTTT. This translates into CASSVWVNTEAFF.

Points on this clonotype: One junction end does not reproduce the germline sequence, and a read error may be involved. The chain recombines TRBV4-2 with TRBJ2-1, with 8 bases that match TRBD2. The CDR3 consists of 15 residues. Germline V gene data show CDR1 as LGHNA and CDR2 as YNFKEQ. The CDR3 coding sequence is TGTGCCAGCAGGTTAAGCGGGGGCCCCTACAATAAGCAGTTCTTC. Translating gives CASRLSGGPYNKQFF.

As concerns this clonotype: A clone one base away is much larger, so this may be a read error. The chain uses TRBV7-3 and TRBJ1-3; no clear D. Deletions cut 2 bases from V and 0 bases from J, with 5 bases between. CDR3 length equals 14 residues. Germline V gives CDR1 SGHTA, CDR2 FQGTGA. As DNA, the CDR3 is TGTGCCAGCAGCTTAGACGGCTCTGGAAACACCATATATTTT. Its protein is CASSLDGSGNTIYF.

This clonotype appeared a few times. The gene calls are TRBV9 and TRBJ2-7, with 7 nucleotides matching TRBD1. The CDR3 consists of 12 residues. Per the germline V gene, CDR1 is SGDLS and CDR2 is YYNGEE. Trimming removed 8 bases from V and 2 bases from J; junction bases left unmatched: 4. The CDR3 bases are TGTGCCAGTGGGACAGATGCCTACGAGCAGTACTTC. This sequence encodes CASGTDAYEQYF. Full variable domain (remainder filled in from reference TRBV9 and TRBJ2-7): DSGVTQTPKHLITATGQRVTLRCSPRSGDLSVYWYQQSLDQGLQFLIQYYNGEERAKGNILERFSAQQFPDLHSELNLSSLELGDSALYFCASGTDAYEQYFGPGTRLTVT.

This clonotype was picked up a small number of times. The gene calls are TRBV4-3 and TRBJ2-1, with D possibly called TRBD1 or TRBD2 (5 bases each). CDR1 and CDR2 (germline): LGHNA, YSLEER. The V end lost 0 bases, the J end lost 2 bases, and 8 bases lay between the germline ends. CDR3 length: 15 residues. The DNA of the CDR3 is TGCGCCAGCAGCCAAGATGGGGGACCCTACAATGAGCAGTTCTTC. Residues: CASSQDGGPYNEQFF.

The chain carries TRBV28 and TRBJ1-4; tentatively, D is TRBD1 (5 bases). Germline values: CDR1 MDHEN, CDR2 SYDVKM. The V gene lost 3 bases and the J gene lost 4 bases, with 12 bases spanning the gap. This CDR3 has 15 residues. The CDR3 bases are TGTGCCAGCAGTTTTTCGGGGACGCGTAATGAAAAACTGTTTTTT. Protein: CASSFSGTRNEKLFF.

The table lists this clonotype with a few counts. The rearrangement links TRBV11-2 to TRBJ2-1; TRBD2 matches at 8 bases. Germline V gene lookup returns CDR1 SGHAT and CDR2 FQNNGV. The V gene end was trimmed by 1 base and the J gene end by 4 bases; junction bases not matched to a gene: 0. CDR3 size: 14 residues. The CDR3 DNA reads TGTGCCAGCAGCTTAGCGGGGGGGTACAATGAGCAGTTCTTC. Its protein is CASSLAGGYNEQFF.

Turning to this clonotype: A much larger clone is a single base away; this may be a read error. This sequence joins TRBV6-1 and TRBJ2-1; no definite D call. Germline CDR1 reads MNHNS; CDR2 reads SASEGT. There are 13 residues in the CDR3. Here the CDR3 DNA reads TGTGCCAGCTCCCGTCGTAGCTACAGTGAGCAGTTCTTC. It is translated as CASSRRSYSEQFF.

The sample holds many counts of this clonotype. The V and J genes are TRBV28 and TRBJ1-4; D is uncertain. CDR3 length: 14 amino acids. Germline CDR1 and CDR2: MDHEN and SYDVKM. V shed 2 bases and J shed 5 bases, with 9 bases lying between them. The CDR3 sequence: CASSLAQRNEKLFF. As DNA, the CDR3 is TGTGCCAGCAGTTTAGCACAGAGGAATGAAAAACTGTTTTTT.

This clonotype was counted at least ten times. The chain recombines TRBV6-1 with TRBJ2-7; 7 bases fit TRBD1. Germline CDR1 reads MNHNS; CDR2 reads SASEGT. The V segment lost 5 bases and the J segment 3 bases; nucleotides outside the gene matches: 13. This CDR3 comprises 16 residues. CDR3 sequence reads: CASSPQTGVAIYEQYF. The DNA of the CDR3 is TGTGCCAGCAGTCCACAAACAGGGGTAGCTATCTACGAGCAGTACTTC.

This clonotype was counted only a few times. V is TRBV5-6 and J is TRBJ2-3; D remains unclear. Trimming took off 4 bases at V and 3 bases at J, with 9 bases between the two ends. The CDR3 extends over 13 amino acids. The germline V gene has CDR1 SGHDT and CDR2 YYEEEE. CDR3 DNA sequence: TGTGCCAGCAGCCGAAAGCCGACAGATACGCAGTATTTT. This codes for CASSRKPTDTQYF.

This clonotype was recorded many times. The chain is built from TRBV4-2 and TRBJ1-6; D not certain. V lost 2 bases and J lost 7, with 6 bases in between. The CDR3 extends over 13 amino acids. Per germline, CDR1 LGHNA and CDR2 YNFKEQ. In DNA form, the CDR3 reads TGTGCCAGCAGCCAACCGGACAATTCACCCCTCCACTTT. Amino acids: CASSQPDNSPLHF.

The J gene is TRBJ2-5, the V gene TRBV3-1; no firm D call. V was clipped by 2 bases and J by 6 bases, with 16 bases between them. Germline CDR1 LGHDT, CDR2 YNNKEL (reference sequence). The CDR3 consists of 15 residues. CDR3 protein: CASSQYQVSLQTQYF. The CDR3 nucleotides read TGTGCCAGCAGCCAATACCAGGTGTCTCTACAGACCCAGTACTTC.

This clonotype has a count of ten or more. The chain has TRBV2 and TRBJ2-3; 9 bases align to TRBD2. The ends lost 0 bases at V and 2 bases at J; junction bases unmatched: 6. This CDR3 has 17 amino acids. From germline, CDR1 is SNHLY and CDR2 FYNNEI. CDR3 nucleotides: TGTGCCAGCAGTGAAGCTGGGGCGGGGGGGCTCACAGATACGCAGTATTTT. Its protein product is CASSEAGAGGLTDTQYF.

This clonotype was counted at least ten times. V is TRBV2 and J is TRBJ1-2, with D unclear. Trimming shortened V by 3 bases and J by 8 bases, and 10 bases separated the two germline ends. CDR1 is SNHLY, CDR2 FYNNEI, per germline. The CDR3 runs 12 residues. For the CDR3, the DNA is TGTGCCAGCAGTGATGCTCTAGGGGGCTACACCTTC. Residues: CASSDALGGYTF.

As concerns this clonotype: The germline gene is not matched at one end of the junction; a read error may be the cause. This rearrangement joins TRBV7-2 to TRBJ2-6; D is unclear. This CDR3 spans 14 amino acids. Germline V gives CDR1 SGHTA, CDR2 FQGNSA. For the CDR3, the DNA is TGTCCCAGCTTCCGGTGCTCTGGGGCCAACGTCCTGACTTTC. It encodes CPSFRCSGANVLTF.

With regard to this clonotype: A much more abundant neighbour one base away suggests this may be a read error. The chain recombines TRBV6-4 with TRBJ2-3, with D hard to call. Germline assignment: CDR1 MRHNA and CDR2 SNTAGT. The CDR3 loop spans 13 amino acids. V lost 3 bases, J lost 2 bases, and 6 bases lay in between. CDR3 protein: CASSERNTDTQYF. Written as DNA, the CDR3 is TGTGCCAGCAGTGAACGGAACACAGATACGCAGTATTTT.

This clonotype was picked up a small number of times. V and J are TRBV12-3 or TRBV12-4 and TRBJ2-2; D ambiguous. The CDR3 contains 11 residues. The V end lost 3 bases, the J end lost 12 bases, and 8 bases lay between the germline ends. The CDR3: CASSLLWKLFF. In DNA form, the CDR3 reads TGTGCCAGCAGTTTGTTGTGGAAGCTGTTTTTT.

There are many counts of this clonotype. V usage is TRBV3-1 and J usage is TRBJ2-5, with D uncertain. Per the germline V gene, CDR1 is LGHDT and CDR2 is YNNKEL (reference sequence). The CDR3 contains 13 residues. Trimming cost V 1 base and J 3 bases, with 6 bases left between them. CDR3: CASSQGPEETQYF. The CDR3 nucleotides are TGTGCCAGCAGCCAAGGTCCGGAAGAGACCCAGTACTTC.